The next 16 T cell receptor beta chains were all read from a single sample in a study of cytomegalovirus exposure and HLA in healthy donors. PCR employed 60 Vbeta and 13 Jbeta primers. Profiled with immunoSEQ multiplex PCR; TCRdb holds only in-frame clones, not every one. The sample has about 93,000 clones, about 79% seen once. The sample comprised PBMCs. The receptors originated from a man in his forties or fifties in good health and CMV-seronegative.

In this sample, this clone turned up once. The chain couples TRBV11-2 to TRBJ1-2; 8 nucleotides align to TRBD1. Germline loops: CDR1 SGHAT, CDR2 FQNNGV. V gave up 1 base and J gave up 3 bases; unmatched junction bases: 10. The CDR3 consists of 17 residues. The CDR3 reads CASSLGGPAGGDYGYTF. The CDR3 DNA reads as TGTGCCAGCAGCTTAGGGGGTCCGGCAGGGGGCGACTATGGCTACACCTTC. Drawing the rest from reference TRBV11-2 and TRBJ1-2, the complete variable domain is EAGVAQSPRYKIIEKRQSVAFWCNPISGHATLYWYQQILGQGPKLLIQFQNNGVVDDSQLPKDRFSAERLKGVDSTLKIQPAKLEDSAVYLCASSLGGPAGGDYGYTFGSGTRLTVV.

V and J are TRBV29-1 and TRBJ2-2; 7 positions match TRBD1. The CDR3 totals 13 residues. After removal of 5 bases from V and 7 bases from J, the junction contained 7 bases not matched to a gene. CDR1 is SQVTM and CDR2 is ANQGSEA in the germline V gene. The CDR3 sequence: CSVRQGPGGELFF. CDR3 sequence (DNA): TGCAGCGTTCGACAGGGCCCGGGCGGGGAGCTGTTTTTT.

The rearrangement links TRBV5-1 to TRBJ2-4; 7 bases line up with TRBD2. CDR3 length: 14 residues. V dropped 0 bases and J dropped 8; count of bases not matched to a gene: 5. CDR1 is SGHRS and CDR2 is YFSETQ in the germline V gene. CDR3 protein: CASSLVSAGDIQYF. DNA of the CDR3: TGCGCCAGCAGCTTGGTCAGCGCGGGGGACATTCAGTACTTC.

This clone has only one observation. This chain uses TRBV15 with TRBJ2-6; D may be TRBD2 (5 bases). This CDR3 is 19 amino acids long. CDR1 is LNHNV, CDR2 YYDKDF, per germline (reference sequence). Trimming cost V 1 base and J 3 bases, with 19 bases left between them. The CDR3 bases are TGTGCCACCAGCAGAGCATTGAGGGATACGGGAAGTGGGGCCAACGTCCTGACTTTC. Residues: CATSRALRDTGSGANVLTF.

The chain uses TRBV5-1 and TRBJ2-7; 13 nucleotides agree with TRBD2. Per the germline V gene, CDR1 is SGHRS and CDR2 is YFSETQ. With V trimmed by 1 base and J by 3 bases, 19 bases remained unmatched. CDR3 size: 21 residues. DNA of the CDR3: TGCGCCAGCAGCTTGTTACTGCTGGGACTAGCGGGGCCACTGAAGGGCTACGAGCAGTACTTC. Translated, it gives CASSLLLLGLAGPLKGYEQYF.

This clone was detected a few times. The chain uses TRBV6-6 and TRBJ1-1; 10 bases are shared with TRBD1. The CDR3 sequence is 14 residues long. The V gene end was trimmed by 6 bases and the J gene end by 4 bases; junction bases not matched to a gene: 5. The germline V gene encodes CDR1 MNHNY and CDR2 SVGAGI (reference sequence). This chain's CDR3 is CASRRDRGPTEAFF. In DNA form, the CDR3 reads TGTGCCAGCAGGCGGGACAGGGGTCCCACTGAAGCTTTCTTT.

The chain carries TRBV5-1 and TRBJ2-3; weak D call: TRBD2 (6 bases). The V end was cut by 7 bases, the J end by 0 bases, with 12 bases between. CDR1 and CDR2 (germline): SGHRS, YFSETQ. CDR3 size: 14 residues. The CDR3 is CASEEGLSTDTQYF. CDR3 DNA: TGCGCCAGCGAGGAGGGCCTTAGCACAGATACGCAGTATTTT.

This clone appeared a few times. The V gene is TRBV11-3, the J gene TRBJ2-1; TRBD2 aligns across 10 bases. Germline trimming cut 4 bases from V and 12 bases from J; bases unmatched to any gene: 12. CDR3 length equals 15 residues. Germline V gene lookup returns CDR1 SGHNT and CDR2 YENEEA. The DNA of the CDR3 is TGTGCCAGCAGCTCGACGACTAGCGGGTCCCCCTTGCAGTTCTTC. Amino acid sequence: CASSSTTSGSPLQFF.

The V gene is TRBV19, the J gene TRBJ2-7, with D unclear. CDR1 and CDR2 from the germline V gene are LNHDA and SQIVND (reference sequence). The CDR3 runs 13 residues. Deletions cut 5 bases from V and 0 bases from J, with 8 bases between. In DNA form, the CDR3 reads TGTGCCAGTAGTGTACAGACCTCCTACGAGCAGTACTTC. The encoded protein is CASSVQTSYEQYF. The whole variable domain, remainder taken from reference TRBV19 and TRBJ2-7, is DGGITQSPKYLFRKEGQNVTLSCEQNLNHDAMYWYRQDPGQGLRLIYYSQIVNDFQKGDIAEGYSVSREKKESFPLTVTSAQKNPTAFYLCASSVQTSYEQYFGPGTRLTVT.

A few counts support this clone. The chain carries TRBV29-1 and TRBJ1-2; D gene uncertain. CDR1 and CDR2 from the germline V gene are SQVTM and ANQGSEA. CDR3 length: 12 amino acids. CDR3 DNA sequence: TGCACCGGTCTTGTAACTAACTATGGCTACACCTTC. Translation gives CTGLVTNYGYTF.

V gene TRBV28 combines with J gene TRBJ1-4; maybe TRBD1 (5 bases). The germline V gene encodes CDR1 MDHEN and CDR2 SYDVKM. The V end lost 7 bases, the J end lost 2 bases, and 17 bases lay between the germline ends. The CDR3 has 16 amino acids. Written as DNA, the CDR3 is TGTGCCAGCAAGGAATTAGGGGCAACGACTAATGAAAAACTGTTTTTT. It yields the protein CASKELGATTNEKLFF.

This chain connects TRBV5-1 to TRBJ2-2; 7 nucleotides align to TRBD1. The CDR3 consists of 15 residues. Germline CDR1 is SGHRS and CDR2 is YFSETQ. V lost 3 bases to trimming and J lost 1 base; unmatched junction nucleotides: 3. DNA for the CDR3: TGCGCCAGCAGCTATCGGACAGGGAACACCGGGGAGCTGTTTTTT. Its protein product is CASSYRTGNTGELFF.

The rearrangement joins TRBV29-1 to TRBJ2-7; the D gene is possibly TRBD1 (5 bases). CDR3 length: 11 residues. Trimming stripped 6 bases from V and 0 bases from J, with 6 bases between. Germline V lookup: CDR1 SQVTM, CDR2 ANQGSEA. DNA for the CDR3: TGCAGCGTCGGACACTCCTACGAGCAGTACTTC. Translation: CSVGHSYEQYF.

Concerning this clone: Different DNA sequences within this sample yield the same CDR3. The rearrangement links TRBV30 to TRBJ2-7, with D uncertain. The CDR3 runs 15 residues. Trimming removed 5 bases from V and 4 bases from J, with 21 bases in between. CDR1 and CDR2 (germline): GTSNPN, SVGIG (reference sequence). In DNA, the CDR3 is TGTGCCTGGGCCCCGACCAACAGATATGGGTACGAGCAGTACTTC. This encodes CAWAPTNRYGYEQYF.

The chain recombines TRBV5-4 with TRBJ2-1; 8 bases fit TRBD1. This CDR3 is 13 amino acids long. The V segment lost 0 bases and the J segment 10 bases; nucleotides outside the gene matches: 3. The germline CDR1 and CDR2 sequences are SGHNT and YYREEE (reference sequence). The CDR3 region has the DNA TGTGCCAGCAGCTTGGGACAGGGGAGAGAGCAGTTCTTC. This gives the protein CASSLGQGREQFF.

To note about this clone: The sample contains more than one DNA sequence encoding this CDR3. The CDR3 DNA sequence: TGTGCCAGCGCCTCATATCCGGACTCGAACACTGAAGCTTTCTTT. Encoded protein: CASASYPDSNTEAFF. The V and J genes are TRBV6-6 and TRBJ1-1, with D uncertain. V dropped 8 bases and J dropped 1 base, with 17 bases sitting between them. This CDR3 contains 15 residues. In germline, CDR1 is MNHNY, CDR2 SVGAGI (reference sequence).